The subject of this entry is one TCR beta chain. This entry is derived from a study of blood T cell repertoires in COVID-19. Study-wide context: Nucleic acid was either cDNA or gDNA, and it came from T cells, B-cell-depleted T cells, or PBMCs.

Germline CDR1 is LNHDA and CDR2 is SQIVND (reference sequence). V shed 3 bases and J shed 8 bases, with 13 bases lying between them. This CDR3 has 14 amino acids. Here immunoSEQ multiplex PCR was the method, and the copy in TCRdb shows in-frame clones only, minus some. The table records approximately 31,000 clones, around nine tenths of them present only once. The sample was peripheral blood. The chain combines TRBV19 with TRBJ1-4; a weak D match, TRBD1 (6 bases). The clonotype was recovered from a human donor with active COVID-19. The donor label of this sample is uncertain. The CDR3 nucleotides read TGTGCCAGTAGTATGGCAGGGGAGGGCGAAAAACTGTTTTTT. This codes for CASSMAGEGEKLFF.